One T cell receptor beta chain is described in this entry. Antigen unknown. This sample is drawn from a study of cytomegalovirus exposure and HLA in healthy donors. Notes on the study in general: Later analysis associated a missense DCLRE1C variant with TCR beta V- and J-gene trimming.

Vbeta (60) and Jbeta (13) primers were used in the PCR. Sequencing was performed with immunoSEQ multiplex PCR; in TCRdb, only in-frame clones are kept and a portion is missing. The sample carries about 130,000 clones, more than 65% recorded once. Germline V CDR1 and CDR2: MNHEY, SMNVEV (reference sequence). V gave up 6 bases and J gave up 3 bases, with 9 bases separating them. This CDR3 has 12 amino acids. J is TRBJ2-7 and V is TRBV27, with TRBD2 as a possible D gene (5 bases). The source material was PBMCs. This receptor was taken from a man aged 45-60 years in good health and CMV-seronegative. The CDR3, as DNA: TGTGCCAGCAGGGCAGCGGACTACGAGCAGTACTTC. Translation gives CASRAADYEQYF.